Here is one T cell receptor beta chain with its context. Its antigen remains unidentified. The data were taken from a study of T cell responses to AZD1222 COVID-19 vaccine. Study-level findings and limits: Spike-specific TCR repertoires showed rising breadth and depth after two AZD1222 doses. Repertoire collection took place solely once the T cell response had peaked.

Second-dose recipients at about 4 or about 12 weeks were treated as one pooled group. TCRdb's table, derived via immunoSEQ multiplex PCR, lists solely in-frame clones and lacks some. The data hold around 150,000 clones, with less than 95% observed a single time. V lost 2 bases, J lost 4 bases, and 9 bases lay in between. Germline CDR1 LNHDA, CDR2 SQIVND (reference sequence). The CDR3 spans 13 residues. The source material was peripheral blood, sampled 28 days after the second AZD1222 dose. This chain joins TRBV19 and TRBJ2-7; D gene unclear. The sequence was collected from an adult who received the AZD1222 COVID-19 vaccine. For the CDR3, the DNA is TGTGCCAGTAGTATAACTCCAGGTTACGAGCAGTACTTC. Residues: CASSITPGYEQYF.